Shown below are 25 T cell receptor beta chains from a single sample sequenced in a study of blood T cell repertoires in COVID-19. This table comes from immunoSEQ multiplex PCR, and its TCRdb copy is limited to in-frame clones, with some not included. This table has some 670,000 clones, around 89% appearing once. Sequenced: peripheral blood. The receptors derive from a woman aged 18 to 35 with acute or convalescent COVID-19.

This chain links TRBV7-2 with TRBJ1-2, with no clear D. CDR1 is SGHTA and CDR2 is FQGNSA in the germline V gene. Trimming cost V 1 base and J 0 bases, with 6 bases left between them. The CDR3 spans 14 residues. The chain's CDR3 is CASSLGRANYGYTF. The CDR3 nucleotides read TGTGCCAGCAGCTTAGGACGGGCTAACTATGGCTACACCTTC.

The V gene is TRBV3-1 (or the pseudogene TRBV3-2), the J gene TRBJ1-2; perhaps TRBD1 as D (6 bases). This CDR3 has 14 residues. Germline CDR1 LGHDT, CDR2 YNNKEL (reference sequence). V was shortened by 0 bases and J by 4 bases, with 9 bases between the two germline ends. CDR3 region: CASSQERRGYGYTF. The CDR3 bases are TGTGCCAGCAGCCAAGAACGCAGGGGCTATGGCTACACCTTC.

This chain uses TRBV4-3 with TRBJ1-2; tentatively, D is TRBD1 (6 bases). There are 19 residues in the CDR3. Germline V CDR1 and CDR2: LGHNA, YSLEER. Trimming stripped 2 bases from V and 5 bases from J, with 27 bases between. The CDR3 coding sequence is TGCGCCAGCAGCCAAACCACCTTAGGCCTGGGACAAACCTTATATGGCTACACCTTC. Its protein product is CASSQTTLGLGQTLYGYTF.

The genes are TRBV7-9 and TRBJ2-7; 8 positions agree with TRBD1. V shed 5 bases, J shed 6 bases, and the junction held 3 bases outside the gene matches. The CDR3 is made up of 12 amino acids. The V gene's germline CDR1 is SEHNR and CDR2 FQNEAQ (reference sequence). Written as DNA, the CDR3 is TGTGCCAGCAGCACTCAGGGGGCCGAGCAGTACTTC. Translation gives CASSTQGAEQYF.

CDR3 in amino acids: CASSYSDNSNQPQHF. The CDR3 DNA is TGTGCCAGTAGCTACAGTGACAATAGCAATCAGCCCCAGCATTTT. The rearrangement joins TRBV19 to TRBJ1-5; D gene unclear. Trimming left V 6 bases short and J 0 bases short, with 12 bases between. This CDR3 is built from 15 residues. Per the germline V gene, CDR1 is LNHDA and CDR2 is SQIVND (reference sequence).

This rearrangement joins TRBV19 to TRBJ1-5; tentative D call: TRBD1 (6 bases). Trimming pared 5 bases from V and 3 bases from J, leaving 14 bases between. Germline V gene lookup returns CDR1 LNHDA and CDR2 SQIVND (reference sequence). CDR3 length: 15 amino acids. CDR3 nucleotides: TGTGCCAGTAGTCAAGGAGGACAGACCAATCAGCCCCAGCATTTT. It codes for CASSQGGQTNQPQHF.

J is TRBJ1-6 and V is TRBV9; D remains ambiguous. V lost 0 bases to trimming and J lost 7 bases, with 8 bases between them. CDR1 is SGDLS, CDR2 YYNGEE, per germline. The CDR3 covers 14 residues. CDR3 nucleotide sequence: TGTGCCAGCAGCGTAGGGCAGACAAATTCACCCCTCCACTTT. Translation: CASSVGQTNSPLHF. Full variable domain (missing parts from reference TRBV9 and TRBJ1-6): DSGVTQTPKHLITATGQRVTLRCSPRSGDLSVYWYQQSLDQGLQFLIQYYNGEERAKGNILERFSAQQFPDLHSELNLSSLELGDSALYFCASSVGQTNSPLHFGNGTRLTVT.

The chain joins TRBV11-2 to TRBJ1-6; TRBD1 agrees at 8 bases. After removal of 0 bases from V and 7 bases from J, the junction contained 8 bases not matched to a gene. The CDR3 spans 17 residues. Germline-derived CDR1 and CDR2 are SGHAT and FQNNGV. The CDR3 region is CASSLEAGGIGNSPLHF. The CDR3 DNA reads TGTGCCAGCAGCTTAGAAGCAGGGGGCATCGGAAATTCACCCCTCCACTTT.

The V gene is TRBV6-5, the J gene TRBJ1-1; no clear D. Germline V CDR1 and CDR2: MNHEY, SVGAGI. The CDR3 is made up of 16 amino acids. V gave up 4 bases and J gave up 1 base, with 16 bases separating them. CDR3 sequence reads: CASSFISYGENTEAFF. CDR3 bases: TGTGCCAGCAGTTTCATCTCTTACGGAGAGAACACTGAAGCTTTCTTT.

This chain links TRBV5-6 with TRBJ1-5; D is possibly TRBD1 (5 bases). Germline CDR1 reads SGHDT; CDR2 reads YYEEEE. The V end lost 1 base, the J end lost 6 bases, and 17 bases lay between the germline ends. The CDR3 spans 16 residues. CDR3 DNA sequence: TGTGCCAGCAGCTTGTGGGGCCAGACGGTTCGTCAGCCCCAGCATTTT. It yields the protein CASSLWGQTVRQPQHF.

This clone was picked up one time. This chain links TRBV6-5 with TRBJ1-6, with D unclear. The germline gives CDR1 MNHEY, CDR2 SVGAGI. The CDR3 consists of 13 residues. V gave up 3 bases and J gave up 8 bases, with 8 bases separating them. The DNA of the CDR3 is TGTGCCAGCAGTTATTCACACGATTCACCCCTCCACTTT. Amino acid sequence: CASSYSHDSPLHF.

The rearrangement links TRBV4-1 to TRBJ2-5, with 11 bases identical to TRBD2. Looked up from germline, CDR1 is MGHRA and CDR2 is YSYEKL. This CDR3 has 19 residues. V lost 0 bases, J lost 5 bases, and 14 bases stayed unmatched. The CDR3 protein is CASSQDMGTSGLTRETQYF. The CDR3 nucleotides are TGCGCCAGCAGCCAAGATATGGGGACTAGCGGACTAACTCGGGAGACCCAGTACTTC.

The rearrangement links TRBV15 to TRBJ1-1; TRBD1 matches 7 bases. V shed 1 base and J 5 bases; nucleotides not matched to a gene: 7. The CDR3 spans 15 residues. Germline loops: CDR1 LNHNV, CDR2 YYDKDF (reference sequence). The CDR3 protein is CATSRGDLDRTEAFF. The CDR3, as DNA: TGTGCCACCAGCAGAGGCGACTTGGACAGGACTGAAGCTTTCTTT.

Remarks on this clone: Other DNA sequences of this sample code for an identical CDR3. The chain carries TRBV12-3 or TRBV12-4 and TRBJ2-7; D is unclear. The V and J ends lost 3 bases and 6 bases respectively, with 6 bases between them. This CDR3 is 11 amino acids long. CDR3 sequence: CASSFSGEQYF. As DNA, the CDR3 is TGTGCCAGCAGTTTTAGTGGCGAGCAGTACTTC.

The chain joins TRBV6-5 to TRBJ1-1; D gene ambiguous. V was pared by 7 bases and J by 0 bases, with 9 bases between. Germline loops: CDR1 MNHEY, CDR2 SVGAGI. This CDR3 spans 13 amino acids. CDR3: CASTRDLNTEAFF. CDR3 DNA sequence: TGTGCCAGCACCAGAGACTTGAACACTGAAGCTTTCTTT.

V and J are TRBV30 and TRBJ1-2, with 8 bases that match TRBD1. Germline V gene lookup returns CDR1 GTSNPN and CDR2 SVGIG (reference sequence). The CDR3 is 13 amino acids. Losses at the gene ends were 2 bases for V and 6 bases for J; bases not matched to a gene: 5. CDR3 protein: CAWSQGQDNGYTF. CDR3 coding DNA: TGTGCCTGGAGTCAGGGACAGGACAATGGCTACACCTTC.

The rearrangement uses TRBV28 and TRBJ2-7, with D tentatively TRBD2 (6 bases). CDR1 is MDHEN, CDR2 SYDVKM, per germline. V gave up 11 bases and J gave up 3 bases, with 20 bases separating them. The CDR3 runs to 14 residues. The CDR3 loop is CACGAFSRSYEQYF. The DNA of the CDR3 is TGTGCCTGCGGGGCCTTTTCGAGGAGCTACGAGCAGTACTTC. Looking up the rest from reference TRBV28 and TRBJ2-7 gives the full variable domain: DVKVTQSSRYLVKRTGEKVFLECVQDMDHENMFWYRQDPGLGLRLIYFSYDVKMKEKGDIPEGYSVSREKKERFSLILESASTNQTSMYLCACGAFSRSYEQYFGPGTRLTVT.

This sequence joins TRBV24-1 and TRBJ2-3, with 8 bases aligning to TRBD1. V lost 0 bases, J lost 9 bases, and 1 base stayed unmatched. Germline V gene lookup returns CDR1 KGHDR and CDR2 SFDVKD. The CDR3 runs to 13 residues. The CDR3 coding sequence is TGTGCCACCAGTGATTTGGCAGGGGGCACGCAGTATTTT. Translation: CATSDLAGGTQYF.

The chain employs TRBV29-1 and TRBJ1-2; 7 bases line up with TRBD1. The CDR3 runs to 13 residues. V lost 6 bases, J lost 3 bases, and 7 bases stayed unmatched. Germline V lookup: CDR1 SQVTM, CDR2 ANQGSEA. CDR3: CSVMVGTDYGYTF. The CDR3 DNA follows: TGCAGCGTCATGGTGGGGACAGACTATGGCTACACCTTC.

This clone came up a few times. Other DNA sequences in the sample encode the same CDR3. The chain recombines TRBV6-2 or TRBV6-3 with TRBJ2-7, with TRBD1 matching 8 bases. The length of the CDR3 is 14 residues. In germline, CDR1 is MNHEY, CDR2 SVGEGT. Germline trimming cut 5 bases from V and 2 bases from J; bases unmatched to any gene: 5. CDR3 sequence: CASSPRTGTYEQYF. The CDR3 DNA reads TGTGCCAGCAGTCCCCGGACAGGGACCTACGAGCAGTACTTC.

The genes are TRBV3-1 (or the pseudogene TRBV3-2) and TRBJ1-5, with D tentatively TRBD1 (6 bases). Trimming removed 4 bases at V and 1 base at J, with 11 bases between. The germline gives CDR1 LGHDT, CDR2 YNNKEL (reference sequence). The CDR3 loop spans 15 amino acids. The CDR3: CASSPQDRSNQPQHF. CDR3 sequence (DNA): TGTGCCAGCAGCCCGCAAGACAGGAGCAATCAGCCCCAGCATTTT.

The chain is built from TRBV6-5 and TRBJ1-3; TRBD1 might be the D (5 bases). Germline CDR1 reads MNHEY; CDR2 reads SVGAGI. Trimming took 6 bases from V and 3 from J, leaving 12 bases between them. There are 14 residues in the CDR3. In DNA form, the CDR3 reads TGTGCCAGCAGAGGGGCAGGTAGTGGAAACACCATATATTTT. As protein: CASRGAGSGNTIYF.

This rearrangement joins TRBV6-5 to TRBJ2-3, with 7 bases matching TRBD2. Looked up from germline, CDR1 is MNHEY and CDR2 is SVGAGI. The CDR3 runs to 12 residues. CDR3 loop: CAVGGGPDTQYF. In DNA form, the CDR3 reads TGTGCTGTCGGCGGGGGACCAGATACGCAGTATTTT.

The chain employs TRBV20-1 and TRBJ2-1; tentative D call: TRBD2 (6 bases). Trimming left V 3 bases short and J 0 bases short, with 9 bases between. Looked up from germline, CDR1 is DFQATT and CDR2 is SNEGSKA (reference sequence). The CDR3 extends over 14 amino acids. The CDR3 region is CSASGGDSYNEQFF. Here the CDR3 DNA reads TGCAGTGCTAGTGGCGGGGACTCCTACAATGAGCAGTTCTTC.

The genes are TRBV4-2 and TRBJ1-4; a possible D gene is TRBD1 (5 bases). Germline lookup yields CDR1 LGHNA and CDR2 YNFKEQ. The CDR3 contains 13 residues. The V end was cut by 0 bases, the J end by 8 bases, with 7 bases between. CDR3 loop: CASSQDGGEKLFF. The CDR3 bases are TGTGCCAGCAGCCAAGACGGGGGAGAAAAACTGTTTTTT.